These T cell receptor beta chains were read from a single sample in a study of T-cell reconstitution after alpha-beta-depleted transplantation in children. TCRdb called the PCR reads again in MiXCR, with one record for every CDR3 protein. Of hundreds of thousands of distinct CDR3 sequences in the sample, less than 35% were seen once. The specimen comprised PBMCs from the stem cell graft donor, sampled from the stem cell graft. Receptors were obtained from a human donor who donated a stem cell graft to a child with aplastic anemia. CDR3s leave out the opening cysteine and the closing phenylalanine or tryptophan. The order of the fields is CDR3 protein, V gene.

ASSNDARGGKDLLDTQY | TRBV21-1
ASSLPDSTEAF | TRBV7-9
ASRRQRGGTEAF | TRBV19
ASSPFKWTREQF | TRBV3-1
ASSVGGGVEAF | TRBV9
ASSLEGLATYEQY | TRBV5-1
AWSPGTNNIQY | TRBV30
ASSYSIAQGADTQY | TRBV6-2/TRBV6-3
ASRAGPGSTEAF | TRBV6-1
ASSLFWGQETQY | TRBV5-1
ASSPPGLAFYEQF | TRBV14
SASRIPEQF | TRBV20-1
ASSQQSYNEQF | TRBV7-9
ASSEPGPNTEAF | TRBV25-1
ASMRGSYQETQY | TRBV5-1
ASSYYRGAGGPNNEQF | TRBV6-5
ASSTSGRGDEQF | TRBV21-1
ASSLISGGPFPLH | TRBV9
SARDLIGRTTSASTDTQY | TRBV20-1
AWRRGSGSWNEQF | TRBV30
SVEGWTGAEQY | TRBV29-1
ASSRALATNTGELF | TRBV19
SARDAVNYGYT | TRBV20-1
SVAGLGGNTGELF | TRBV29-1
ASSLSLAGNTDTQY | TRBV12-3/TRBV12-4
ASSLGTPTGRPGNTIY | TRBV5-1
ASSLRELNGYT | TRBV12-3/TRBV12-4
ASRGDSSNYGYT | TRBV12-3/TRBV12-4
ASSFAGGPNQPQH | TRBV7-2
ASSQNRGGTHYGYT | TRBV4-2
ASSPPSGPQGITNYGYT | TRBV18
AWHDRSPGVPHEQF | TRBV30
ASSLEWRETSTDTQY | TRBV28
SARTGAVTQY | TRBV20-1
SVPDGYT | TRBV29-1
ASSPGPTQPQH | TRBV4-3
ASGENTGELF | TRBV12-3/TRBV12-4
ASSGTEYNEQF | TRBV5-6
ASSFGPSSGYGYT | TRBV12-3/TRBV12-4
ASSPPGRENEQY | TRBV18
ASRNAGQYDTQY | TRBV5-1
ASSLQNSYNEQF | TRBV12-3/TRBV12-4
ASSQDWGREITDTQY | TRBV4-3
ASSLEGLDGADTQY | TRBV4-3
ATSDFRRDGYT | TRBV24-1
ASSSGKRQGPLDEQF | TRBV7-2
ASSPDRGLYGNQPQH | TRBV4-2
ASSDLVGRGTEAF | TRBV5-1
ASSQEKGGIGELF | TRBV14
SAQSPSGRGAGELF | TRBV20-1
ASSRDIIGYT | TRBV5-5
ASSGWTGGAHGYT | TRBV25-1
ASSSFGRVNTGELF | TRBV6-2/TRBV6-3
ASSSIDTQY | TRBV12-3/TRBV12-4
ASHLGGERSSYNEQF | TRBV5-6
AISTLEVKGTGELF | TRBV10-3
ASSSRTGQGTDTQY | TRBV7-2
ASSRTIGNTEAF | TRBV5-6
ASSLFGKSYEQY | TRBV7-3
SGRQTYEQY | TRBV20-1